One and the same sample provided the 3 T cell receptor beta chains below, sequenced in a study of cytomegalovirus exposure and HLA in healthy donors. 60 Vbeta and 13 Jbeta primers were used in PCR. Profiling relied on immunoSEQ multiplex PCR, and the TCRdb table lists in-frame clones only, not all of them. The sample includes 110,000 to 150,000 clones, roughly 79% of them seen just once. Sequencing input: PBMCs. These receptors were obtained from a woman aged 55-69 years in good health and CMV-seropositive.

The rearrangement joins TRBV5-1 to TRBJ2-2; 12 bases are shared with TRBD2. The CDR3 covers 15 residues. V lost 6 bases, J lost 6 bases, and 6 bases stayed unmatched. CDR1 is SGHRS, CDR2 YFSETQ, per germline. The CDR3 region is CASKRLAGVSGELFF. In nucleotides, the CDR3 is TGCGCCAGCAAGCGACTAGCGGGAGTTTCCGGGGAGCTGTTTTTT.

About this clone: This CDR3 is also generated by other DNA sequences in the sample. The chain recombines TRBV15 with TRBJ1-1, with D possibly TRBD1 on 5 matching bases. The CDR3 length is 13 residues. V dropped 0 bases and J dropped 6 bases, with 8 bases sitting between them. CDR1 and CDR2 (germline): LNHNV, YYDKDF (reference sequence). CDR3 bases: TGTGCCACCAGCAGAGACAGGGTTTCTGAAGCTTTCTTT. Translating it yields CATSRDRVSEAFF. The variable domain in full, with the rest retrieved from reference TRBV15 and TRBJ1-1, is DAMVIQNPRYQVTQFGKPVTLSCSQTLNHNVMYWYQQKSSQAPKLLFHYYDKDFNNEADTPDNFQSRRPNTSFCFLDIRSPGLGDTAMYLCATSRDRVSEAFFGQGTRLTVV.

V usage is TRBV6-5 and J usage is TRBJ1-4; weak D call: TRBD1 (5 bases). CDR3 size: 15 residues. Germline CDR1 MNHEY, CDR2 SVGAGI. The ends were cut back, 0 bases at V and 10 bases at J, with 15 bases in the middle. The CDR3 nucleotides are TGTGCCAGCAGTTACTCGAAGGGGCTTCCGGGAAAACTGTTTTTT. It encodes CASSYSKGLPGKLFF.